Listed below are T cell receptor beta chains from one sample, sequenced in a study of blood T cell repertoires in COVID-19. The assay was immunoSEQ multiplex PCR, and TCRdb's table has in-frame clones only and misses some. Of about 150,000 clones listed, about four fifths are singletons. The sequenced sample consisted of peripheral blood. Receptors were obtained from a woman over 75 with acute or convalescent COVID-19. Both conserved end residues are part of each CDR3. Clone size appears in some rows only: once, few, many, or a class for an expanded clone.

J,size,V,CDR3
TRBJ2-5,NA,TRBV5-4,CASSLAPAGGQETQYF
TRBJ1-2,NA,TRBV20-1,CSASPTGSGYTF
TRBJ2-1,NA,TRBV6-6,CASSYSKQSDEQFF
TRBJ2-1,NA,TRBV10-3,CAIRSTYNEQFF
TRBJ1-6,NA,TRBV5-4,CASSLGGGDSPLHF
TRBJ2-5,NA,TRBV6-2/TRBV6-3,CASSTNSGTQYF
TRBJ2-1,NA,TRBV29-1,CSGVLAPNHEQFF
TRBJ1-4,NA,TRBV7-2,CASTLGRSNNEKLFF
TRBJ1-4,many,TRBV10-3,CAISELGGNEKLFF
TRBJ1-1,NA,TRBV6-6,CATGTGQRNTEAFF
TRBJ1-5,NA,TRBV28,CASSSPAPGYPQHF
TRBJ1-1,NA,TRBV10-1,CASSESRHANTEAFF
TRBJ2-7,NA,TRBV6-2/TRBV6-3,CASSTGQAYSYEQYF
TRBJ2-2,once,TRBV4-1,CASSQDGSRVNTGELFF
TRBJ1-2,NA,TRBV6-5,CASRATGGAYGYTF
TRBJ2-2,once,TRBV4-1,CASSRDRGATGELFF
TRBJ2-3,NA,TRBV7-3,CASSSYGGSTDTQYF
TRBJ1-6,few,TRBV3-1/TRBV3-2,CASSSYRGRSYNSPLHF
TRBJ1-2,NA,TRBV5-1,CASSQSTGFGGYTF
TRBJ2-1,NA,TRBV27,CASQLAGGNEQFF
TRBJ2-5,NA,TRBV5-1,CASSSGTGFYSETQYF
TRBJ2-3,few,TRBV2,CASTGGGGDTQYF
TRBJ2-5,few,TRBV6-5,CASSLLGTGTQYF
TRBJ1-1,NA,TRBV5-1,CASSLDGTGGGVTEAFF
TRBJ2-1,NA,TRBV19,CASSLSRGSPYNEQFF
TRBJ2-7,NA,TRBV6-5,CASSYSRQGQYEQYF
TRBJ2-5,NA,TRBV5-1,CASSVIAGGQETQYF
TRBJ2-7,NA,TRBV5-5,CASSLVGQDSYEQYF
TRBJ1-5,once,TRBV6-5,CASSSGQSGNQPQHF
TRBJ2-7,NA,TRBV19,CASGAGPQRRQYF
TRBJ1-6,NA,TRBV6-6,CASSYGTDYNSPLHF
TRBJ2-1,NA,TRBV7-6,CASSLGTSRYNEQFF
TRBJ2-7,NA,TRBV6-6,CASSTGTGDEQYF
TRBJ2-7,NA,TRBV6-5,CASSYPRGASYEQYF
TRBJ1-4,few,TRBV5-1,CASSLGQGGATNEKLFF
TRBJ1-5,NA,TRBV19,CASREQLGGNQPQHF
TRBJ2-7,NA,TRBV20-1,CSASSGHEQYF
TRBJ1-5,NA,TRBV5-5,CASSEREGQPQHF
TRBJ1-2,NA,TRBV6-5,CASVVQGNYGYTF
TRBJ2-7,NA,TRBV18,CASSPIDTTSNEQYF
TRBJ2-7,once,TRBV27,CASSRNRDGYEQYF
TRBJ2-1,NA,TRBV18,CASSPRLAGPYNEQFF
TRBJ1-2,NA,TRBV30,CAWSRRQGDYGYTF
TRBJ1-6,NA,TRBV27,CASSFGGTENSPLHF
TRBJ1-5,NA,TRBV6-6,CASRLNSDQPQHF
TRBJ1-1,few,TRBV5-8,CASSLSGTGYTEAFF
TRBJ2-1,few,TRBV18,CASSPQVVTSHYNEQFF
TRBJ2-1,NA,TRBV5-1,CASSPSRLHSSYNEQFF
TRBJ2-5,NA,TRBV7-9,CASSLMGLQETQYF